This T cell receptor (beta chain) was captured by sequencing in a study of cytomegalovirus exposure and HLA in healthy donors. The study's findings and limits: When analyzed later, the rates of TCR association showed variation by HLA locus, with DRB1 the most and HLA-C the fewest. The CMV antigen specificity of a few CMV-associated chains was confirmed through in vitro analysis. The study designated roughly 160 TCR beta chains cytomegalovirus-associated.

The PCR ran on 60 Vbeta and 13 Jbeta primers. Assay: immunoSEQ multiplex PCR; the TCRdb copy retains only in-frame clones and omits some. The data contain some 130,000 clones, around three quarters of them singletons. For this clone: Its antigen is undetermined.

In germline, CDR1 is SGHNT, CDR2 YENEEA. The V gene lost 3 bases and the J gene lost 4 bases, with 3 bases spanning the gap. This CDR3 spans 12 amino acids. J is TRBJ2-2 and V is TRBV11-3; D is uncertain. Sequenced: PBMCs. This receptor was taken from a man aged 25 to 40 in good health. The CDR3 DNA reads as TGTGCCAGCAGCTTGAGCACCGGGGAGCTGTTTTTT. Translated, it gives CASSLSTGELFF.